The present entry profiles one T cell receptor (beta chain) with its context. The antigen remains unidentified. This entry belongs to a study of graft-versus-host responses after intestinal transplantation. Germline lookup yields CDR1 SGDLS and CDR2 YYNGEE. CDR3 length: 15 residues. The junction had 8 bases not matched to a gene; V was cut back by 5 bases and J by 8 bases. Using immunoSEQ multiplex PCR, the repertoire was profiled, and TCRdb retains in-frame clones only, with some absent. The sample shows around 70,000 clones, 70% to 90% of them seen only once. General observations from the study: Graft-versus-host to host-versus-graft clonal ratios in allografts were high in patients with graft-donor T cell macrochimerism.

The sequence derives from a human donor who received an intestinal transplant. Specimen: unstimulated CD8+ T cells sorted from spleen or lymph node cells, collected before intestinal transplant. The chain links TRBV9 to TRBJ1-6; 9 positions agree with TRBD1. The CDR3 DNA reads TGTGCCAGCAGTTTCACAGGGGGCTTGGATTCACCCCTCCACTTT. Translation: CASSFTGGLDSPLHF.